What follows are 18 T cell receptor beta chains derived from one specimen sequenced in a study of beta chain features in type 1 diabetes. The entirety of the isolated RNA underwent reverse transcription, so expressed TCRB transcripts were sequenced. Libraries were prepared by immunoSEQ multiplex PCR; TCRdb keeps only in-frame clonotypes and omits some of them. This table holds more than 300,000 clones, around 8% found once. Sample: central memory CD4+ T cells from blood. The receptor source for this set is a woman aged 18-29 years in good health.

There are many counts of this clone. V and J are TRBV7-8 and TRBJ2-1; D uncertain. CDR1 SGHVS and CDR2 FQNEAQ come from the germline V gene. V was trimmed by 1 base and J by 2 bases, leaving 12 bases between them. This CDR3 contains 16 residues. The CDR3 DNA follows: TGTGCCAGCAGCTTAGTACGTTCCTGGCCCTACAATGAGCAGTTCTTC. It translates to CASSLVRSWPYNEQFF.

This clone turned up a few times. The chain joins TRBV6-5 to TRBJ1-5; 9 bases fit TRBD1. V was pared by 10 bases and J by 3 bases, with 4 bases of the junction left unmatched. Germline CDR1 MNHEY, CDR2 SVGAGI. The CDR3 is 13 amino acids. CDR3 DNA: TGTGCCACCCGGACAGGGGACAATCAGCCCCAGCATTTT. This encodes CATRTGDNQPQHF.

The chain employs TRBV6-6 and TRBJ1-2, with no clear D. V was clipped by 5 bases and J by 6 bases, with 13 bases between them. The CDR3 has 13 amino acids. The germline CDR1 and CDR2 sequences are MNHNY and SVGAGI (reference sequence). The CDR3 reads CASSLPPGHGYTF. CDR3 in DNA: TGTGCCAGCAGTCTCCCCCCCGGGCATGGCTACACCTTC.

This clone appeared many times. The V and J genes are TRBV10-3 and TRBJ2-7; 10 bases match TRBD2. J lost 6 bases, V lost 11 bases, and 16 bases had no gene match. The CDR3 runs 15 residues. Germline CDR1 ENHRY, CDR2 SYGVKD. CDR3 DNA sequence: TGTGCCGTATCCGGCCTGGCTAGCGGGAGCTCCGAGCAGTACTTC. It yields the protein CAVSGLASGSSEQYF.

This clone turned up a few times. V and J are TRBV5-6 and TRBJ2-5; 9 nucleotides align to TRBD1. Germline V gene sequence: CDR1 SGHDT, CDR2 YYEEEE. V was pared by 2 bases and J by 4 bases, with 0 bases of the junction left unmatched. CDR3 length: 13 amino acids. As DNA, the CDR3 is TGTGCCAGCAGCTTACAGGGGGCAGAGACCCAGTACTTC. Translating it yields CASSLQGAETQYF. Based on the CDR3 plus reference TRBV5-6 and TRBJ2-5, the full variable domain is DAGVTQSPTHLIKTRGQQVTLRCSPKSGHDTVSWYQQALGQGPQFIFQYYEEEERQRGNFPDRFSGHQFPNYSSELNVNALLLGDSALYLCASSLQGAETQYFGPGTRLLVL.

This clone was counted between two and nine times. The chain combines TRBV7-8 with TRBJ2-7; TRBD2 agrees at 12 bases. The CDR3 length is 17 residues. After removal of 2 bases from V and 2 bases from J, the junction contained 7 bases not matched to a gene. CDR1 SGHVS and CDR2 FQNEAQ come from the germline V gene. CDR3 loop: CASSLRTSGTTTYEQYF. CDR3 coding DNA: TGTGCCAGCAGCTTAAGGACTAGCGGGACGACTACCTACGAGCAGTACTTC. The full variable domain, in which reference TRBV7-8 and TRBJ2-7 provide the parts outside the CDR3, is GAGVSQSPRYKVAKRGQDVALRCDPISGHVSLFWYQQALGQGPEFLTYFQNEAQLDKSGLPSDRFFAERPEGSVSTLKIQRTQQEDSAVYLCASSLRTSGTTTYEQYFGPGTRLTVT.

This clone turned up a few times. V gene TRBV27 combines with J gene TRBJ1-1; tentative D call: TRBD1 (6 bases). The CDR3 covers 14 residues. From germline, CDR1 is MNHEY and CDR2 SMNVEV (reference sequence). V was clipped by 7 bases and J by 2 bases, with 14 bases between them. The CDR3 bases are TGTGCCAGCAACGTACAGGGTAAAAACACTGAAGCTTTCTTT. Translating gives CASNVQGKNTEAFF.

The rearrangement uses TRBV7-6 and TRBJ2-5, with TRBD1 identical over 7 bases. The junction had 6 bases not matched to a gene; V was cut back by 0 bases and J by 5 bases. Germline V CDR1 and CDR2: SGHVS, FNYEAQ. This CDR3 comprises 15 residues. CDR3 residues: CASSLAGGAWETQYF. The CDR3 nucleotides read TGTGCCAGCAGCTTAGCAGGGGGCGCGTGGGAGACCCAGTACTTC.

V is TRBV28 and J is TRBJ2-7, with TRBD2 identical over 10 bases. Germline V CDR1 and CDR2: MDHEN, SYDVKM. The CDR3 runs to 15 residues. The ends lost 2 bases at V and 2 bases at J; junction bases unmatched: 3. The CDR3 protein is CASSLIAGGAYEQYF. CDR3 DNA sequence: TGTGCCAGCAGTTTAATAGCGGGAGGTGCCTACGAGCAGTACTTC.

This clone was detected only a few times. CDR3 in DNA: TGTGCCAGCAGCGCACTAGCGGAAAGCTCCTACGAGCAGTACTTC. Its protein product is CASSALAESSYEQYF. V gene TRBV11-2 combines with J gene TRBJ2-7; 8 nucleotides agree with TRBD2. The junction had 6 bases not matched to a gene; V was cut back by 5 bases and J by 0 bases. CDR1 is SGHAT and CDR2 is FQNNGV in the germline V gene. This CDR3 region has 15 residues.

This clone turned up a few times. The CDR3 protein is CASSQGGQGHYEQYF. DNA of the CDR3: TGTGCCAGCAGCCAGGGCGGACAGGGGCACTACGAGCAGTACTTC. The rearrangement joins TRBV4-2 to TRBJ2-7, with 9 bases that match TRBD1. The CDR3 length is 15 residues. J lost 3 bases, V lost 3 bases, and 6 bases had no gene match. Germline V lookup: CDR1 LGHNA, CDR2 YNFKEQ.

The table lists this clone with a few counts. The chain combines TRBV10-3 with TRBJ2-2; 7 bases align to TRBD2. Germline values: CDR1 ENHRY, CDR2 SYGVKD. V lost 6 bases and J lost 6; bases outside the gene matches: 10. The CDR3 is 15 residues long. The CDR3 here is CAIRAGARQAGELFF. As DNA, the CDR3 is TGTGCCATCAGGGCGGGAGCCCGACAAGCCGGGGAGCTGTTTTTT.

This clone was observed a handful of times. The same CDR3 is also encoded by other DNA sequences in this sample. The chain carries TRBV15 and TRBJ1-1; perhaps TRBD1 as D (6 bases). V was pared by 2 bases and J by 4 bases, with 8 bases between. There are 13 residues in the CDR3. Per the germline V gene, CDR1 is LNHNV and CDR2 is YYDKDF (reference sequence). The CDR3 loop reads CATSRTGLTEAFF. The CDR3 nucleotides are TGTGCCACCAGCAGAACAGGGCTCACTGAAGCTTTCTTT.

V is TRBV4-1 and J is TRBJ1-5; D ambiguous. Germline V lookup: CDR1 MGHRA, CDR2 YSYEKL. V was shortened by 4 bases and J by 6 bases, with 10 bases between the two germline ends. This CDR3 has 13 amino acids. This chain's CDR3 is CASSLARGQPQHF. The DNA for the CDR3 is TGCGCCAGCAGCCTCGCTCGTGGTCAGCCCCAGCATTTT.

The chain is built from TRBV19 and TRBJ1-5; weak D call: TRBD1 (5 bases). This CDR3 spans 14 amino acids. Germline CDR1 reads LNHDA; CDR2 reads SQIVND (reference sequence). Trimming left V 4 bases short and J 2 bases short, with 9 bases between. The CDR3 loop reads CASSKRGGNQPQHF. CDR3 DNA: TGTGCCAGTAGTAAAAGGGGTGGCAATCAGCCCCAGCATTTT.

The rearrangement uses TRBV9 and TRBJ2-1; D is unclear. Germline CDR1 reads SGDLS; CDR2 reads YYNGEE. The V gene lost 0 bases and the J gene lost 4 bases, with 8 bases spanning the gap. The CDR3 covers 14 residues. The CDR3 sequence: CASSVAPEYNEQFF. CDR3 coding DNA: TGTGCCAGCAGCGTAGCCCCAGAGTACAATGAGCAGTTCTTC.

In this sample, this clone turned up a few times. The V call is TRBV10-2, the J call TRBJ2-1; D is possibly TRBD2 (6 bases). Germline-derived CDR1 and CDR2 are WSHSY and SAAADI. The CDR3 has 14 amino acids. V gave up 2 bases and J gave up 3 bases, with 8 bases separating them. The CDR3 DNA reads as TGCGCCAGCAGTGAGAGTAGCGGCTACAATGAGCAGTTCTTC. It translates to CASSESSGYNEQFF.

The chain recombines TRBV14 with TRBJ2-7; TRBD2 is a possible D gene (6 bases). Germline loops: CDR1 SGHDN, CDR2 FVKESK. V dropped 2 bases and J dropped 1 base, with 15 bases sitting between them. There are 16 residues in the CDR3. Written as DNA, the CDR3 is TGTGCCAGCAGCCAACTAAGGACTACAGAATCCTACGAGCAGTACTTC. Its translation: CASSQLRTTESYEQYF.